This T cell receptor beta chain stems from a study of early T cells in non-severe SARS-CoV-2 infection. The CDR3 sequence is 15 residues long. V gave up 7 bases and J gave up 6 bases, with 19 bases separating them. One entry per CDR3 protein, called by TCRdb with MiXCR from the 5' RACE reads. The sample lists tens of thousands of distinct CDR3 sequences; 15% to 18% were seen once. The sequencing sample was made of whole blood. This clonotype was obtained from an adult who was a healthcare worker with PCR-confirmed SARS-CoV-2 infection or an uninfected control (not recorded which). V gene TRBV12-3 or TRBV12-4 combines with J gene TRBJ2-1; D tentatively reads TRBD1 or TRBD2 (5 bases each). CDR3 amino acids: CASTLGTPTGNEQFF. CDR3 DNA: TGTGCCAGCACCCTCGGGACGCCGACGGGCAATGAGCAGTTCTTC.